Listed below are T cell receptor beta chains from one sample, sequenced in a study of T cell responses to AZD1222 COVID-19 vaccine. The method was immunoSEQ multiplex PCR; TCRdb's version includes in-frame clones alone and lacks a portion of them. The sample lists 95,000 to 150,000 clones, about nine tenths occurring once. The sequenced sample was peripheral blood, obtained on day 0 of AZD1222 vaccination. These receptors originate from an adult in good health. Both conserved end residues are part of each CDR3. A D gene is named only where the DNA matches it firmly. For some rows the clone size is stated as once, few or many, or as a class when expanded; others skip it.

abundance: .; j_gene: TRBJ2-7; v_gene: TRBV7-3; d_gene: TRBD2; CDR3nt: TGTGCCAGCACCCGGGGGGTTCTAGCGGGAGGTGCCTACGAGCAGTACTTC; CDR3aa: CASTRGVLAGGAYEQYF
abundance: .; j_gene: TRBJ1-1; v_gene: TRBV4-1; d_gene: .; CDR3nt: TGCGCCAGCAGCCAAGAGTACAGGCCCGAGACCTTGAACACTGAAGCTTTCTTT; CDR3aa: CASSQEYRPETLNTEAFF
abundance: .; j_gene: TRBJ2-3; v_gene: TRBV18; d_gene: .; CDR3nt: TGTGCCAGCTCACCACTCGGGAGAAGCACAGATACGCAGTATTTT; CDR3aa: CASSPLGRSTDTQYF
abundance: once; j_gene: TRBJ1-2; v_gene: TRBV6-1; d_gene: TRBD1; CDR3nt: TGTGCCAGCAGTTTCCCGGGACAGGGGACCCTCTACACCTTC; CDR3aa: CASSFPGQGTLYTF
abundance: .; j_gene: TRBJ2-2; v_gene: TRBV13; d_gene: .; CDR3nt: TGTGCCAGCAGCCGGTTCACCGGGGAGCTGTTTTTT; CDR3aa: CASSRFTGELFF
abundance: .; j_gene: TRBJ2-2; v_gene: TRBV28; d_gene: TRBD1; CDR3nt: TGTGCCAGCAGTTTGGACAGGGCGAACACCGGGGAGCTGTTTTTT; CDR3aa: CASSLDRANTGELFF
abundance: .; j_gene: TRBJ1-6; v_gene: TRBV30; d_gene: TRBD1; CDR3nt: TGTGCCGGGCGAGAAGGGGGCATCGATTCACCCCTCCACTTT; CDR3aa: CAGREGGIDSPLHF
abundance: .; j_gene: TRBJ1-6; v_gene: TRBV3-1/TRBV3-2; d_gene: .; CDR3nt: TGTGCCAGCAGCCAAGGGGCCCTTATAGGGTCACCCCTCCACTTT; CDR3aa: CASSQGALIGSPLHF
abundance: .; j_gene: TRBJ2-2; v_gene: TRBV7-8; d_gene: .; CDR3nt: TGTGCCAGCAGTCGGGGGGGACAGTTGGAGCTGTTTTTT; CDR3aa: CASSRGGQLELFF
abundance: .; j_gene: TRBJ2-7; v_gene: TRBV2; d_gene: .; CDR3nt: TGTGCCAGCAGGCTTTCCTACGAGCAGTACTTC; CDR3aa: CASRLSYEQYF
abundance: .; j_gene: TRBJ2-1; v_gene: TRBV2; d_gene: TRBD2; CDR3nt: TGTGCCAGCAGGACCGGGACTAGCGACACTCGCTCCTACAATGAGCAGTTCTTC; CDR3aa: CASRTGTSDTRSYNEQFF
abundance: .; j_gene: TRBJ2-7; v_gene: TRBV5-1; d_gene: .; CDR3nt: TGCGCCAGCAGCTTCTTAACAGGGTCCTACGAGCAGTACTTC; CDR3aa: CASSFLTGSYEQYF
abundance: .; j_gene: TRBJ1-1; v_gene: TRBV7-8; d_gene: .; CDR3nt: TGTGCCAGCACCCCGAGGGCCGCGAACACTGAAGCTTTCTTT; CDR3aa: CASTPRAANTEAFF
abundance: .; j_gene: TRBJ1-6; v_gene: TRBV14; d_gene: .; CDR3nt: TGTGCCAGCAGCCAAAACGAATCAGGGCAGGGTTCACCCCTCCACTTT; CDR3aa: CASSQNESGQGSPLHF
abundance: once; j_gene: TRBJ2-5; v_gene: TRBV18; d_gene: TRBD2; CDR3nt: TGTGCCAGCTCACCGCCAGGGAGGGCAGAGACCCAGTACTTC; CDR3aa: CASSPPGRAETQYF
abundance: .; j_gene: TRBJ1-5; v_gene: TRBV10-1; d_gene: .; CDR3nt: TGCGCCAGCAGTGGAGGTTATAGCAATCAGCCCCAGCATTTT; CDR3aa: CASSGGYSNQPQHF
abundance: .; j_gene: TRBJ2-7; v_gene: TRBV7-2; d_gene: .; CDR3nt: TGTGCCAGCAGCTTAGGCCGGTACGAGCAGTACTTC; CDR3aa: CASSLGRYEQYF
abundance: .; j_gene: TRBJ1-1; v_gene: TRBV5-1; d_gene: .; CDR3nt: TGCGCCAGCCGCCGGGGTCAGACTGAAGCTTTCTTT; CDR3aa: CASRRGQTEAFF
abundance: .; j_gene: TRBJ1-3; v_gene: TRBV7-2; d_gene: TRBD1; CDR3nt: TGTGCCAGCAGCACTCAGTCGGGACAGGCAACTGGAAACACCATATATTTT; CDR3aa: CASSTQSGQATGNTIYF
abundance: few; j_gene: TRBJ2-3; v_gene: TRBV2; d_gene: .; CDR3nt: TGTGCCAGCTGTGATTTTGAGACTTTAACAGATACGCAGTATTTT; CDR3aa: CASCDFETLTDTQYF
abundance: .; j_gene: TRBJ1-6; v_gene: TRBV7-6; d_gene: .; CDR3nt: TGTGCCAGCAGCTTAGCGTCCGATCTCTATAATTCACCCCTCCACTTT; CDR3aa: CASSLASDLYNSPLHF
abundance: .; j_gene: TRBJ1-2; v_gene: TRBV2; d_gene: TRBD1; CDR3nt: TGTGCCAGCATTTTACCCGGGACAGGGTATGGCTACACCTTC; CDR3aa: CASILPGTGYGYTF
abundance: .; j_gene: TRBJ1-6; v_gene: TRBV27; d_gene: .; CDR3nt: TGTGCCAGCAGAGGCCAAAATTCACCCCTCCACTTT; CDR3aa: CASRGQNSPLHF
abundance: .; j_gene: TRBJ2-7; v_gene: TRBV28; d_gene: TRBD2; CDR3nt: TGTGCCAGCAGTTTTTCACTAGCGGGAGGCCGTTACGAGCAGTACTTC; CDR3aa: CASSFSLAGGRYEQYF
abundance: .; j_gene: TRBJ2-7; v_gene: TRBV5-1; d_gene: TRBD1; CDR3nt: TGCGCCAGCAGCTGGGACAGGGGGCTGACCGAGCAGTACTTC; CDR3aa: CASSWDRGLTEQYF
abundance: .; j_gene: TRBJ2-7; v_gene: TRBV15; d_gene: TRBD2; CDR3nt: TGTGCCACCAGCAGATCCGGACTAGCGGGAGGCATGAGCTACGAGCAGTACTTC; CDR3aa: CATSRSGLAGGMSYEQYF
abundance: .; j_gene: TRBJ2-4; v_gene: TRBV28; d_gene: .; CDR3nt: TGTGCCAGCAGACTGTCCCCCGGACAGTTAGCCAAAAACATTCAGTACTTC; CDR3aa: CASRLSPGQLAKNIQYF
abundance: .; j_gene: TRBJ2-1; v_gene: TRBV10-3; d_gene: TRBD2; CDR3nt: TGTGCCATCAGTGGGAGGCTAGCGGCAACTTCCTACAATGAGCAGTTCTTC; CDR3aa: CAISGRLAATSYNEQFF
abundance: .; j_gene: TRBJ2-7; v_gene: TRBV6-5; d_gene: .; CDR3nt: TGTGCCAGCAGCCGGGACGGTAGCTCCTACGAGCAGTACTTC; CDR3aa: CASSRDGSSYEQYF
abundance: .; j_gene: TRBJ2-1; v_gene: TRBV3-1/TRBV3-2; d_gene: .; CDR3nt: TGTGCCAGCAGCCAAGGGGGGCAGTTCTTC; CDR3aa: CASSQGGQFF
abundance: .; j_gene: TRBJ1-1; v_gene: TRBV7-2; d_gene: .; CDR3nt: TGTGCCAGCAGCCCGGGCGGGGGACGCCAGAACACTGAAGCTTTCTTT; CDR3aa: CASSPGGGRQNTEAFF
abundance: .; j_gene: TRBJ1-2; v_gene: TRBV7-9; d_gene: .; CDR3nt: TGTGCCAGCAGCTCAAAGCCAGGGACGGGGCGCTATGGCTACACCTTC; CDR3aa: CASSSKPGTGRYGYTF
abundance: .; j_gene: TRBJ1-3; v_gene: TRBV18; d_gene: TRBD1; CDR3nt: TGTGCCAGCTCCGGGACAGAGGCCATATATTTT; CDR3aa: CASSGTEAIYF
abundance: .; j_gene: TRBJ1-2; v_gene: TRBV9; d_gene: .; CDR3nt: TGTGCCAGCAGCCAATCGACAGGCGCATGGGGCTACACCTTC; CDR3aa: CASSQSTGAWGYTF
abundance: .; j_gene: TRBJ1-1; v_gene: TRBV6-5; d_gene: TRBD1; CDR3nt: TGTGCCAGTAGACAGGGGAACATGAACACTGAAGCTTTCTTT; CDR3aa: CASRQGNMNTEAFF
abundance: .; j_gene: TRBJ2-7; v_gene: TRBV27; d_gene: .; CDR3nt: TGTGCCAGCAGTTTTGGGGAGGCCTACGAGCAGTACTTC; CDR3aa: CASSFGEAYEQYF
abundance: .; j_gene: TRBJ2-3; v_gene: TRBV7-7; d_gene: TRBD2; CDR3nt: TGTGCCAGCAGCTTAAAGTCTAGCGGGGGGTCCACAGATACGCAGTATTTT; CDR3aa: CASSLKSSGGSTDTQYF
abundance: .; j_gene: TRBJ1-4; v_gene: TRBV7-9; d_gene: .; CDR3nt: TGTGCCAGCAGCGCCAACAGGGTTGGTGAAAAACTGTTTTTT; CDR3aa: CASSANRVGEKLFF
abundance: once; j_gene: TRBJ1-2; v_gene: TRBV29-1; d_gene: .; CDR3nt: TGCAGCGTTGAGACCCCGGGTTCCCATGGCTACACCTTC; CDR3aa: CSVETPGSHGYTF
abundance: .; j_gene: TRBJ1-5; v_gene: TRBV7-9; d_gene: .; CDR3nt: TGTGCCAGCAGCCCAACAAGCCAGTCCAATAGCAATCAGCCCCAGCATTTT; CDR3aa: CASSPTSQSNSNQPQHF
abundance: .; j_gene: TRBJ1-2; v_gene: TRBV6-2/TRBV6-3; d_gene: .; CDR3nt: TGTGCCAGCAGTTACTTGGTGAGGTATACTCCTGATGGCTACACCTTC; CDR3aa: CASSYLVRYTPDGYTF
abundance: .; j_gene: TRBJ2-2; v_gene: TRBV27; d_gene: TRBD1; CDR3nt: TGTGCCAGCAGTAGGTGGCAGGGGGCTTCAGGCACCGGGGAGCTGTTTTTT; CDR3aa: CASSRWQGASGTGELFF
abundance: .; j_gene: TRBJ1-2; v_gene: TRBV2; d_gene: .; CDR3nt: TGTGCCAGCAGTGGCCTGTCGCCAGACTATGGCTACACCTTC; CDR3aa: CASSGLSPDYGYTF
abundance: once; j_gene: TRBJ1-2; v_gene: TRBV11-2; d_gene: TRBD1; CDR3nt: TGTGCCAGCAGCTTAGTGGGACAGGGGGGCTACACCTTC; CDR3aa: CASSLVGQGGYTF
abundance: once; j_gene: TRBJ1-4; v_gene: TRBV7-8; d_gene: TRBD1; CDR3nt: TGTGCCAGCAGCTTCCGGGACAGGGGTGAAAAACTGTTTTTT; CDR3aa: CASSFRDRGEKLFF
abundance: .; j_gene: TRBJ1-5; v_gene: TRBV7-9; d_gene: .; CDR3nt: TGTGCCAGCAGCTCTCGGGACGGGGTCGATCAGCCCCAGCATTTT; CDR3aa: CASSSRDGVDQPQHF
abundance: .; j_gene: TRBJ2-1; v_gene: TRBV4-2; d_gene: TRBD2; CDR3nt: TGTGCCAGCAGCCAACTTGGGACTAGCGACAAAACTAGCAGGGAGCAGTTCTTC; CDR3aa: CASSQLGTSDKTSREQFF
abundance: .; j_gene: TRBJ1-1; v_gene: TRBV4-1; d_gene: .; CDR3nt: TGCGCCAGCAGCCAGTTAGGGTGGAACACTGAAGCTTTCTTT; CDR3aa: CASSQLGWNTEAFF
abundance: .; j_gene: TRBJ1-1; v_gene: TRBV29-1; d_gene: .; CDR3nt: TGCAGCGTTGAAGTGGGCGGCACTGAAGCTTTCTTT; CDR3aa: CSVEVGGTEAFF
abundance: .; j_gene: TRBJ1-2; v_gene: TRBV6-5; d_gene: .; CDR3nt: TGTGCCAGCAGTTACCCGGGGTCCATCTATGGCTACACCTTC; CDR3aa: CASSYPGSIYGYTF
abundance: .; j_gene: TRBJ2-1; v_gene: TRBV7-6; d_gene: .; CDR3nt: TGTGCCAGCAGCTTAGCGATACAGAGCAATGAGCAGTTCTTC; CDR3aa: CASSLAIQSNEQFF
abundance: .; j_gene: TRBJ1-1; v_gene: TRBV19; d_gene: .; CDR3nt: TGTGCCAGTACGTGGGAATTGAACACTGAAGCTTTCTTT; CDR3aa: CASTWELNTEAFF
abundance: .; j_gene: TRBJ1-2; v_gene: TRBV28; d_gene: TRBD1; CDR3nt: TGTGCCAGCAGTCAAACAGGGGCCGGGAACTATGGCTACACCTTC; CDR3aa: CASSQTGAGNYGYTF